The entry below describes one T cell receptor (beta chain). Its antigen is undetermined. This entry is derived from a study of shared clonotypes between healthy human individuals. The study, taken as a whole, reports: Researchers sampled blood only, noting tissue repertoires likely differ.

Repertoires were generated with immunoSEQ multiplex PCR, while TCRdb's copy carries only in-frame clones and drops some. This table has around 2.5 million clones, 80% to 95% appearing once. CDR1 is SGHAT and CDR2 is FQNNGV in the germline V gene. The CDR3 spans 18 residues. Trimming cost V 3 bases and J 4 bases; bases outside gene matches: 16. The sequencing input was naive CD4+ T cells from PBMCs. Sample subset: CD45RA+ positively selected. The clonotype was recovered from a man younger than 35 in good health. Some clones in this sample may be carry-over from other donors' samples. V gene TRBV11-2 combines with J gene TRBJ2-3, with 7 bases identical to TRBD1. The CDR3 DNA follows: TGTGCCAGCAGCTTCCGCCCCCCGACAGGGCTGGGCGCAGATACGCAGTATTTT. Translating it yields CASSFRPPTGLGADTQYF.